A single sample gave rise to the 13 T cell receptor beta chains below, sequenced in a study of blood T cell repertoires in COVID-19. This table comes from immunoSEQ multiplex PCR, and its TCRdb copy is limited to in-frame clones, with some not included. Among 40,000 to 45,000 clones listed, around 77% were seen once. Material: peripheral blood. Receptor source: a woman older than 75 with acute or convalescent COVID-19.

The rearrangement uses TRBV7-2 and TRBJ1-1, with no clear D. Trimming took 6 bases from V and 5 from J, leaving 13 bases between them. This CDR3 is built from 13 residues. From germline, CDR1 is SGHTA and CDR2 FQGNSA. The CDR3 reads CASRAGGKTEAFF. The CDR3 DNA sequence: TGTGCCAGCAGGGCCGGAGGGAAGACTGAAGCTTTCTTT. Supplemented by reference TRBV7-2 and TRBJ1-1, the full variable domain reads GAGVSQSPSNKVTEKGKDVELRCDPISGHTALYWYRQSLGQGLEFLIYFQGNSAPDKSGLPSDRFSAERTGGSVSTLTIQRTQQEDSAVYLCASRAGGKTEAFFGQGTRLTVV.

This sequence joins TRBV11-2 and TRBJ1-3, with D hard to call. This CDR3 is 15 amino acids long. Germline V lookup: CDR1 SGHAT, CDR2 FQNNGV. Trimming took off 1 base at V and 4 bases at J, with 11 bases between the two ends. The CDR3 DNA is TGTGCCAGCAGCTTAGGTGCCAGCGGGGGAAACACCATATATTTT. This gives the protein CASSLGASGGNTIYF.

This rearrangement joins TRBV7-6 to TRBJ2-2; tentatively, D is TRBD1 (6 bases). V was pared by 2 bases and J by 6 bases, with 13 bases between. The CDR3 runs 15 residues. The germline gives CDR1 SGHVS, CDR2 FNYEAQ. The CDR3 here is CASSLTQGSAGELFF. In nucleotides, the CDR3 is TGTGCCAGCAGCTTAACACAGGGTTCAGCCGGGGAGCTGTTTTTT.

This clone has only one observation. The CDR3 DNA sequence: TGTGCCAGCAGCTTGTTTCAGGACAGGGAAAAACTGTTTTTT. It encodes CASSLFQDREKLFF. This rearrangement joins TRBV5-6 to TRBJ1-4; 7 bases match TRBD1. Germline-derived CDR1 and CDR2 are SGHDT and YYEEEE. CDR3 length: 14 residues. J lost 8 bases, V lost 1 base, and 5 bases had no gene match.

This chain uses TRBV12-3 or TRBV12-4 with TRBJ2-5, with unresolved D. The CDR3 spans 12 residues. The V and J ends lost 6 bases and 7 bases respectively, with 12 bases between them. CDR3 sequence reads: CASSSSSGTQYF. The CDR3 coding sequence is TGTGCCAGCAGCTCGTCCTCAGGGACCCAGTACTTC.

In its sample, this clone was seen a few times. The chain recombines TRBV3-1 (or the pseudogene TRBV3-2) with TRBJ2-7; 10 bases agree with TRBD2. Per the germline V gene, CDR1 is LGHDT and CDR2 is YNNKEL (reference sequence). V lost 0 bases, J lost 7 bases, and 12 bases stayed unmatched. The CDR3 sequence is 17 residues long. In nucleotides, the CDR3 is TGTGCCAGCAGCCAAGATTGGCGGACTAGCGGATCAGAGGAGCAGTACTTC. Amino acid sequence: CASSQDWRTSGSEEQYF.

V is TRBV18 and J is TRBJ1-5, with D maybe TRBD1 (5 bases). The CDR3 has 16 amino acids. Deletions cut 2 bases from V and 0 bases from J, with 11 bases between. Per the germline V gene, CDR1 is KGHSH and CDR2 is LQKENI. CDR3 nucleotides: TGTGCCAGCTCACCAGGGGCGTTGAATAGCAATCAGCCCCAGCATTTT. Translated: CASSPGALNSNQPQHF. Full variable domain (missing parts from reference TRBV18 and TRBJ1-5): NAGVMQNPRHLVRRRGQEARLRCSPMKGHSHVYWYRQLPEEGLKFMVYLQKENIIDESGMPKERFSAEFPKEGPSILRIQQVVRGDSAAYFCASSPGALNSNQPQHFGDGTRLSIL.

J is TRBJ1-2 and V is TRBV15; D is possibly TRBD1 (5 bases). V was shortened by 5 bases and J by 3 bases, with 16 bases between the two germline ends. The germline V gene encodes CDR1 LNHNV and CDR2 YYDKDF (reference sequence). The CDR3 has 15 amino acids. The CDR3 bases are TGTGCCACCAGCTTAAGGGCCCGGGGGGACTATGGCTACACCTTC. Encoded protein: CATSLRARGDYGYTF.

This chain connects TRBV14 to TRBJ2-1; TRBD1 matches at 9 bases. The J segment lost 6 bases and the V segment lost 3 bases, leaving 3 bases of the junction unmatched. This CDR3 has 14 residues. Germline CDR1 reads SGHDN; CDR2 reads FVKESK. CDR3 in amino acids: CASSQGDRVNEQFF. Written as DNA, the CDR3 is TGTGCCAGCAGCCAGGGGGACAGGGTCAATGAGCAGTTCTTC.

CDR3 in amino acids: CASSLGAGAGHNEQFF. The CDR3 nucleotides read TGTGCCAGCAGCTTGGGGGCGGGAGCCGGTCACAATGAGCAGTTCTTC. The chain combines TRBV5-4 with TRBJ2-1; TRBD2 agrees at 7 bases. Germline lookup yields CDR1 SGHNT and CDR2 YYREEE (reference sequence). V was clipped by 0 bases and J by 5 bases; unmatched bases: 8. The CDR3 extends over 16 amino acids. Variable domain in full (rest from reference TRBV5-4 and TRBJ2-1): ETGVTQSPTHLIKTRGQQVTLRCSSQSGHNTVSWYQQALGQGPQFIFQYYREEENGRGNFPPRFSGLQFPNYSSELNVNALELDDSALYLCASSLGAGAGHNEQFFGPGTRLTVL.

V is TRBV11-2 and J is TRBJ1-2; TRBD1 might be the D (5 bases). Trimming took 7 bases from V and 0 from J, leaving 15 bases between them. Germline V CDR1 and CDR2: SGHAT, FQNNGV. The CDR3 has 15 residues. Written as DNA, the CDR3 is TGTGCCAGCACCCCCGGGGGACGAGCTAACTATGGCTACACCTTC. Encoded protein: CASTPGGRANYGYTF.

This rearrangement joins TRBV6-2 or TRBV6-3 to TRBJ1-2; D possibly corresponds to TRBD1 (5 bases). The V gene lost 5 bases and the J gene lost 3 bases, with 13 bases spanning the gap. Germline CDR1 and CDR2: MNHEY and SVGEGT. The CDR3 totals 14 residues. The CDR3 loop reads CASSRTRWDYGYTF. The CDR3 DNA sequence: TGTGCCAGCAGTAGGACAAGGTGGGACTATGGCTACACCTTC.

J is TRBJ1-4 and V is TRBV7-9; no clear D gene. Germline V lookup: CDR1 SEHNR, CDR2 FQNEAQ (reference sequence). With 1 base removed from V and 4 bases from J, the gap between germline ends came to 13 bases. This CDR3 spans 16 amino acids. The DNA of the CDR3 is TGTGCCAGCAGCTTAGGGCGACACTCCGTTAATGAAAAACTGTTTTTT. Encoded protein: CASSLGRHSVNEKLFF.